Given below is one T cell receptor (beta chain) in context. This sample is part of a study of blood T cells in healthy people across ages. For the second PCR, which ran for about 7 to 11 cycles, a sample-barcoded 5' primer and a J-beta primer mix were used. TCRdb recomputed calls from the 5' RACE reads with MiXCR, one row per CDR3 protein. The table shows around 520,000 distinct CDR3 sequences, with roughly a quarter occurring only once. This sample also appeared in a second study, on T cells of mothers and their children.

Sequencing input: blood. This clonotype was sampled from a boy aged 2 to 9 in good health.

CDR3 residues: CSASWIAGDTQYF. The DNA for the CDR3 is TGCAGTGCTAGTTGGATAGCGGGAGATACGCAGTATTTT. The V gene is TRBV20-1, the J gene TRBJ2-3, with 7 bases lining up with TRBD2. J lost 5 bases, V lost 3 bases, and 5 bases had no gene match. The CDR3 sequence is 13 residues long. CDR1 is DFQATT, CDR2 SNEGSKA, per germline (reference sequence).